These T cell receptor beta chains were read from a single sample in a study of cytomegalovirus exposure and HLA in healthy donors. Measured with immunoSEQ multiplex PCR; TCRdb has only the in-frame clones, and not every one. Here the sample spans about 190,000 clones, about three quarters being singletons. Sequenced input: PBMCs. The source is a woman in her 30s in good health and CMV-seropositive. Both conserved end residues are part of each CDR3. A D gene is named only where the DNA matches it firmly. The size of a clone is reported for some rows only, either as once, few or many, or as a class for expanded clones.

CDR3: CASSPLGQAFYEQYF
DNA: TGTGCCAGCTCACCGCTGGGACAGGCCTTCTACGAGCAGTACTTC
length: 15
D: TRBD1
J: TRBJ2-7
V: TRBV18
size: -

CDR3: CASLRGNTEAFF
DNA: TGTGCCAGCCTAAGGGGGAACACTGAAGCTTTCTTT
length: 12
D: -
J: TRBJ1-1
V: TRBV6-5
size: -

CDR3: CSVDPRADTQYF
DNA: TGCAGCGTCGATCCCCGGGCAGATACGCAGTATTTT
length: 12
D: -
J: TRBJ2-3
V: TRBV29-1
size: few

CDR3: CASTGGRISEKLFF
DNA: TGTGCCAGCACCGGGGGACGTATCAGCGAAAAACTGTTTTTT
length: 14
D: -
J: TRBJ1-4
V: TRBV6-1
size: -

CDR3: CASSIGRGIIYEQYF
DNA: TGTGCCAGTAGTATAGGTAGAGGGATAATCTACGAGCAGTACTTC
length: 15
D: -
J: TRBJ2-7
V: TRBV19
size: -

CDR3: CASSFAGGTEAFF
DNA: TGTGCCAGCAGTTTCGCAGGGGGCACTGAAGCTTTCTTT
length: 13
D: TRBD1
J: TRBJ1-1
V: TRBV6-5
size: -

CDR3: CASRGPLTGGREQYF
DNA: TGTGCCAGCCGAGGTCCCCTAACGGGGGGCCGCGAGCAGTACTTC
length: 15
D: -
J: TRBJ2-7
V: TRBV11-2
size: -

CDR3: CASTPTGGPSEKLFF
DNA: TGTGCCAGCACTCCCACAGGGGGCCCTTCCGAAAAACTGTTTTTT
length: 15
D: TRBD1
J: TRBJ1-4
V: TRBV28
size: -

CDR3: CASRGAGKGGELFF
DNA: TGTGCCAGCAGAGGGGCAGGGAAGGGCGGGGAGCTGTTTTTT
length: 14
D: -
J: TRBJ2-2
V: TRBV2
size: -

CDR3: CASRAGEYYGYTF
DNA: TGTGCCAGCAGGGCAGGGGAATACTATGGCTACACCTTC
length: 13
D: -
J: TRBJ1-2
V: TRBV28
size: -

CDR3: CASSPRQGANYEQYF
DNA: TGTGCCAGCAGCCCTCGTCAGGGGGCGAACTACGAGCAGTACTTC
length: 15
D: TRBD1
J: TRBJ2-7
V: TRBV9
size: -

CDR3: CASSLFDRPNYGYTF
DNA: TGTGCCAGCAGCTTGTTTGACAGACCTAACTATGGCTACACCTTC
length: 15
D: -
J: TRBJ1-2
V: TRBV5-6
size: -

CDR3: CASSLGDRDMNTEAFF
DNA: TGCGCCAGCAGCTTGGGAGACAGGGATATGAACACTGAAGCTTTCTTT
length: 16
D: TRBD1
J: TRBJ1-1
V: TRBV5-1
size: -

CDR3: CASSNRGYYEQYF
DNA: TGTGCCAGTTCTAACAGGGGGTACTACGAGCAGTACTTC
length: 13
D: TRBD1
J: TRBJ2-7
V: TRBV6-5
size: -

CDR3: CASTRWGTGNSYEQYF
DNA: TGTGCCAGTACCCGTTGGGGGACAGGGAATTCCTACGAGCAGTACTTC
length: 16
D: TRBD1
J: TRBJ2-7
V: TRBV7-9
size: -

CDR3: CASSQVMQGYNSPLHF
DNA: TGTGCCAGCAGCCAAGTAATGCAGGGCTATAATTCACCCCTCCACTTT
length: 16
D: -
J: TRBJ1-6
V: TRBV14
size: once

CDR3: CASSPDSGSQTDTQYF
DNA: TGCGCCAGCAGCCCCGATAGCGGGAGTCAAACAGATACGCAGTATTTT
length: 16
D: TRBD2
J: TRBJ2-3
V: TRBV5-1
size: -

CDR3: CASRGSGTNYSPLHF
DNA: TGTGCCAGCAGGGGGTCCGGGACAAATTATTCACCCCTCCACTTT
length: 15
D: -
J: TRBJ1-6
V: TRBV7-9
size: -

CDR3: CSSSLLGSPLHF
DNA: TGTTCCAGCAGCTTACTCGGGTCACCCCTCCACTTT
length: 12
D: -
J: TRBJ1-6
V: TRBV7-9
size: few

CDR3: CSVGGTGSSYEQYF
DNA: TGCAGCGTTGGGGGGACAGGCTCCTCCTACGAGCAGTACTTC
length: 14
D: TRBD1
J: TRBJ2-7
V: TRBV29-1
size: -

CDR3: CATGDYTGELFF
DNA: TGCGCCACCGGTGACTACACCGGGGAGCTGTTTTTT
length: 12
D: -
J: TRBJ2-2
V: TRBV5-1
size: -

CDR3: CSSTRDMNTEAFF
DNA: TGCAGCTCAACCAGGGACATGAACACTGAAGCTTTCTTT
length: 13
D: -
J: TRBJ1-1
V: TRBV29-1
size: -

CDR3: CSVMQGDDTQYF
DNA: TGCAGCGTTATGCAGGGGGATGATACGCAGTATTTT
length: 12
D: TRBD1
J: TRBJ2-3
V: TRBV29-1
size: -

CDR3: CASSLSGGGYNEQFF
DNA: TGTGCCAGCAGCCTATCGGGGGGGGGATACAATGAGCAGTTCTTC
length: 15
D: TRBD2
J: TRBJ2-1
V: TRBV9
size: once

CDR3: CASSLTEPGQETQYF
DNA: TGCGCCAGCAGCCTAACGGAGCCGGGCCAAGAGACCCAGTACTTC
length: 15
D: -
J: TRBJ2-5
V: TRBV5-1
size: -

CDR3: CASSQDDRARNSPLHF
DNA: TGCGCCAGCAGCCAAGATGACAGGGCTCGGAATTCACCCCTCCACTTT
length: 16
D: TRBD1
J: TRBJ1-6
V: TRBV4-3
size: -

CDR3: CASSQKSGKNEQYF
DNA: TGTGCCAGCAGCCAGAAGTCAGGGAAAAACGAGCAGTACTTC
length: 14
D: -
J: TRBJ2-7
V: TRBV5-4
size: -

CDR3: CASSERGTSQNYNEQFF
DNA: TGTGCCAGCAGTGAAAGGGGGACCTCCCAGAACTACAATGAGCAGTTCTTC
length: 17
D: -
J: TRBJ2-1
V: TRBV2
size: once